This TCR beta chain derives from a study of blood T cell repertoires in COVID-19. Study-level background: T cells, B-cell-depleted T cells, or PBMCs provided the cDNA or gDNA that served as material.

Authors' processing steps: Nucleated cell counts were estimated from reference gene primer amplification. Repertoires were generated with immunoSEQ multiplex PCR, while TCRdb's copy carries only in-frame clones and drops some. V, J and clone size are taken as reported in that table, and D and trimming were inferred from the DNA itself. The sample contains some 150,000 clones, approximately 84% of which appear only once. There are 15 residues in the CDR3. CDR1 is LNHDA and CDR2 is SQIVND in the germline V gene (reference sequence). V was shortened by 0 bases and J by 0 bases, with 8 bases between the two germline ends.

The specimen sequenced was peripheral blood. V usage is TRBV19 and J usage is TRBJ1-2; D not resolved. This receptor was obtained from a human donor with acute or convalescent COVID-19. The donor label of this sample is uncertain. The CDR3 bases are TGTGCCAGTAGTATAGAGGCACCCACTAACTATGGCTACACCTTC. Its translation is CASSIEAPTNYGYTF.